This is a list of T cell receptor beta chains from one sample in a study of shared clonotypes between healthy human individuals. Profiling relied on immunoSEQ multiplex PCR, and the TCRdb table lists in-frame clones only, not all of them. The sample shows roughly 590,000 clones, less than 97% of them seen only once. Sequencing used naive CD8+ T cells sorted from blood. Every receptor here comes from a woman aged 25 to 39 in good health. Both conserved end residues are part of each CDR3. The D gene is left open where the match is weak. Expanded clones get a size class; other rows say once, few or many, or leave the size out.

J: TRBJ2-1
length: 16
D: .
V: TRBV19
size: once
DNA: TGTGCCAGTAGTATAGTCGGAGAAAATTCATACAATGAGCAGTTCTTC
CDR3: CASSIVGENSYNEQFF

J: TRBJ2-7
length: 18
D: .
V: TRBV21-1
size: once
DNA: TGTGCCAGCAGCAAAAAATTAACGAGCGGTATGTTCTCCTACGAGCAGTACTTC
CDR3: CASSKKLTSGMFSYEQYF

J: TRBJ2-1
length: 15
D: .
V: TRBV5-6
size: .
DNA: TGTGCCAGCAGCTTGGATGGCCCCCTGTCCAATGAGCAGTTCTTC
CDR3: CASSLDGPLSNEQFF

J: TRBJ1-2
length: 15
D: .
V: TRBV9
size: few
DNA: TGTGCCAGCAGCGCGATAACCCGGGACGGGCTTGGCTACACCTTC
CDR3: CASSAITRDGLGYTF

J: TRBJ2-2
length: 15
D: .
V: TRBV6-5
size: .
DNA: TGTGCCAGCAGTTATCTCCCCGCGAACACCGGGGAGCTGTTTTTT
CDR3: CASSYLPANTGELFF

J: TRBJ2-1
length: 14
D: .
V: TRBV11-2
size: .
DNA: TGTGCCAGCAGCTTAGCTTTTGGGTACAATGAGCAGTTCTTC
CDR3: CASSLAFGYNEQFF

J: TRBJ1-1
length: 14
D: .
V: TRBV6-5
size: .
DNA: TGTGCCAGCAGTTACGGCGGGGTTGGCACTGAAGCTTTCTTT
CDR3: CASSYGGVGTEAFF

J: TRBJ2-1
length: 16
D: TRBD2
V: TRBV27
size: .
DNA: TGTGCCAGCAGTTTAGTGGGACTAGGGGGGCTTAATGAGCAGTTCTTC
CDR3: CASSLVGLGGLNEQFF

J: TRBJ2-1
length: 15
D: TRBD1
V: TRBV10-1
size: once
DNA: TGCGCCAGCAGTGATCGGGACAGGGGTTACAATGAGCAGTTCTTC
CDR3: CASSDRDRGYNEQFF

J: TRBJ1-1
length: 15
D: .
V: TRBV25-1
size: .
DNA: TGTGCCAGCAGTGGGACGCGACAGGTGAACACTGAAGCTTTCTTT
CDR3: CASSGTRQVNTEAFF

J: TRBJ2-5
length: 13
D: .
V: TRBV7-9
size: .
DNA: TGTGCCAGCAGCTTTGCAGGTCAAGAGACCCAGTACTTC
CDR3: CASSFAGQETQYF

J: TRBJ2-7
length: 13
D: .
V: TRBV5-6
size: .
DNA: TGTGCCAGCAGCAAGCTACTGGCTTACGAGCAGTACTTC
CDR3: CASSKLLAYEQYF

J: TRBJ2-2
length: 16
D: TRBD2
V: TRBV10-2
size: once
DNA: TGCGCCAGCAGTGAGTTGACTAGCGGAAACACCGGGGAGCTGTTTTTT
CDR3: CASSELTSGNTGELFF

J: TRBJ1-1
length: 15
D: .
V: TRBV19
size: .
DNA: TGTGCCAGTAGTATAGTCGGAGGGGGGCAACGTGGTGCTTTCTTT
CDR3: CASSIVGGGQRGAFF

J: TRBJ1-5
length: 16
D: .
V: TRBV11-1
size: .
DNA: TGTGCCAGCAGCTTAGGGTCCGAATATAGCAATCAGCCCCAGCATTTT
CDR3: CASSLGSEYSNQPQHF

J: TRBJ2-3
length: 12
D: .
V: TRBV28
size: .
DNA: TGTGCCAGCAGCGACTACACAGATACGCAGTATTTT
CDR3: CASSDYTDTQYF

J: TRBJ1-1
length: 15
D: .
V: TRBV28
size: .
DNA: TGTGCCAGCAGTTTGTTAGACAGCCCGAACACTGAAGCTTTCTTT
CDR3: CASSLLDSPNTEAFF

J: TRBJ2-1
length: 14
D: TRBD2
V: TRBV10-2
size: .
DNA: TGCGCCAGCAATCCGACTAGCGGATACAATGAGCAGTTCTTC
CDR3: CASNPTSGYNEQFF

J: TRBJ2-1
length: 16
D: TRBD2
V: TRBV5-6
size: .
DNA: TGTGCCAGCAGCTCAATAGCGGGAGGGCCCTACAATGAGCAGTTCTTC
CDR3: CASSSIAGGPYNEQFF

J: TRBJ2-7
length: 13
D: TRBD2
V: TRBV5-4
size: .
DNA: TGTGCCAGCAGAAATAGCGGGACCTACGAGCAGTACTTC
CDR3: CASRNSGTYEQYF

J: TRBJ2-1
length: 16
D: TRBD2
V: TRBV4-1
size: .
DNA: TGCGCCAGCAGTCCTTGGGCTAGCGGAATACAAGGTGAGCAGTTCTTC
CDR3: CASSPWASGIQGEQFF

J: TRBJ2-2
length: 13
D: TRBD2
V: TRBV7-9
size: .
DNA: TGTGCCAGCAGCCCGGGGGGTATTGGAGAGCTGTTTTTT
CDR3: CASSPGGIGELFF

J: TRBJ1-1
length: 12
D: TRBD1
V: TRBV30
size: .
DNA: TGTGCCGGACAGGGATGGAACACTGAAGCTTTCTTT
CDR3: CAGQGWNTEAFF

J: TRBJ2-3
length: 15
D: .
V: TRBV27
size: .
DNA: TGTGCCAGCAGTTTATTGGCGGCCAGCACAGATACGCAGTATTTT
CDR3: CASSLLAASTDTQYF